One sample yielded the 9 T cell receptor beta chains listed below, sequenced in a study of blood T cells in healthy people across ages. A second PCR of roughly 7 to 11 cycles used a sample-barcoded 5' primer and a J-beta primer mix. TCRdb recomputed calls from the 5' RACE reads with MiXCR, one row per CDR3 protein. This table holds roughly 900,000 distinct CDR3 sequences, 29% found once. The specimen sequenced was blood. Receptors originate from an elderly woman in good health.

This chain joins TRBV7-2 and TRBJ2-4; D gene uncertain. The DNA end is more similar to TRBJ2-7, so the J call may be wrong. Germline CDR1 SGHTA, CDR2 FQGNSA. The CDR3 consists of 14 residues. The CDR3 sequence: CASSFYRSYYEQYF. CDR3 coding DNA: TGTGCCAGCAGCTTCTACCGCTCCTACTACGAGCAGTACTTC.

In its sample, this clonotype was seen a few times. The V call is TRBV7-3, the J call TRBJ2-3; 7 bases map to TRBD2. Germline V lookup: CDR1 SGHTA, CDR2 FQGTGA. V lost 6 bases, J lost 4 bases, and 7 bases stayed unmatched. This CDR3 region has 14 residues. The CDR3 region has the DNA TGTGCCAGCAGGGCCGGGACTACGGCAGATACGCAGTATTTT. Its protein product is CASRAGTTADTQYF. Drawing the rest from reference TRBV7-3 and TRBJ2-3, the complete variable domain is GAGVSQTPSNKVTEKGKYVELRCDPISGHTALYWYRQSLGQGPEFLIYFQGTGAADDSGLPNDRFFAVRPEGSVSTLKIQRTERGDSAVYLCASRAGTTADTQYFGPGTRLTVL.

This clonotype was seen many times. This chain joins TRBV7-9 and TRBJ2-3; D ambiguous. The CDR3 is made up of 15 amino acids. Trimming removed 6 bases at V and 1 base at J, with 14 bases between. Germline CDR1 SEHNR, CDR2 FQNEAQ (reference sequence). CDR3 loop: CASSFARGGTDTQYF. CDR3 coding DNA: TGTGCCAGCAGTTTTGCTAGAGGCGGCACAGATACGCAGTATTTT.

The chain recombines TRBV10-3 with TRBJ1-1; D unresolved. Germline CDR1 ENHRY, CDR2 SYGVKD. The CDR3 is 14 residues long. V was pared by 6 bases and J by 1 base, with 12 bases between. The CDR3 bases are TGTGCCATCAGACCCCCAGGTCCGAACACTGAAGCTTTCTTT. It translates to CAIRPPGPNTEAFF.

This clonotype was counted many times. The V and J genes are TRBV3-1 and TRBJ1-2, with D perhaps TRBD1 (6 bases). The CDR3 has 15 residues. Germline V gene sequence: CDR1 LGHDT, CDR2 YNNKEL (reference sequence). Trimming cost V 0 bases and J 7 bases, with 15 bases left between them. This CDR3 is CASSQDDRPDLGYTF. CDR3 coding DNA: TGTGCCAGCAGCCAAGACGACAGGCCCGATCTTGGCTACACCTTC.

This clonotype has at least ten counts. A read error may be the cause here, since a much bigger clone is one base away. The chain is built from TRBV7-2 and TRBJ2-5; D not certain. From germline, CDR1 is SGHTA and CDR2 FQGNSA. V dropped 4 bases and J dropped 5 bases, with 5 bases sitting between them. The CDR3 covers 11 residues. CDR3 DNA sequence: TGTGCCAGCAGCTCTTGCGAGACCCAGTACTTC. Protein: CASSSCETQYF.

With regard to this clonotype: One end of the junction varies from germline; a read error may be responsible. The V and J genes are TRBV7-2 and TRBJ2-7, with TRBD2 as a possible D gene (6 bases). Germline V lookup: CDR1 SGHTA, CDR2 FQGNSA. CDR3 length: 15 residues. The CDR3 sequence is CAGSLSVGGSYEQYF. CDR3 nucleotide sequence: TGTGCCGGCAGCTTAAGTGTGGGGGGCTCCTACGAGCAGTACTTC.

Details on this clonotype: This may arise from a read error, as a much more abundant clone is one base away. CDR3 sequence (DNA): TGTGCCAGCAGCCAAATGGCGGGGGGGTCCTACGAGCAGTTCTTC. Translating gives CASSQMAGGSYEQFF. The chain has TRBV3-1 and TRBJ2-1; 9 bases align to TRBD2. V lost 2 bases to trimming and J lost 10 bases; unmatched junction nucleotides: 9. Germline-derived CDR1 and CDR2 are LGHDT and YNNKEL (reference sequence). There are 15 residues in the CDR3.

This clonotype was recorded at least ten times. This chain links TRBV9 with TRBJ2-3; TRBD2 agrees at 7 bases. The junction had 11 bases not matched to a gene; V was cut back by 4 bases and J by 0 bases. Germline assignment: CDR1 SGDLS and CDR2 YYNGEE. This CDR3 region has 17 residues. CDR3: CASSPEGGDLSTDTQYF. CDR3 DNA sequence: TGTGCCAGCAGCCCAGAGGGAGGGGACCTTAGCACAGATACGCAGTATTTT.